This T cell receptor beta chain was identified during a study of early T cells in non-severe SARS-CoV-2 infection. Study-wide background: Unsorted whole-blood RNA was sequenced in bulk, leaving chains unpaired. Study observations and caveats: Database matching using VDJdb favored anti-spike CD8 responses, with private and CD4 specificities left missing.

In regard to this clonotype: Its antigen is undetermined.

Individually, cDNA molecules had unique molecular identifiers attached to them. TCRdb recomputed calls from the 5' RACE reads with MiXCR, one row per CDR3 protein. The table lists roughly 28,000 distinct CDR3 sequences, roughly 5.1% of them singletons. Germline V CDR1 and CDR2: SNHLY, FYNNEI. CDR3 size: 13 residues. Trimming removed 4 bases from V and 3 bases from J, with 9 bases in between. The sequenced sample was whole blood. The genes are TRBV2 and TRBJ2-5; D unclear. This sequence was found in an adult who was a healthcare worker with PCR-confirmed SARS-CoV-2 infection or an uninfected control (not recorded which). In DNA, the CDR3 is TGTGCCAGCAGTGGCCTAGAAGAAGAGACCCAGTACTTC. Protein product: CASSGLEEETQYF.